This is a list of T cell receptor beta chains from one sample in a study of Ad26.COV2.S vaccination and SARS-CoV-2 variants. Libraries were prepared by immunoSEQ multiplex PCR; TCRdb keeps only in-frame clonotypes and omits some of them. The sample shows a few hundred thousand clones, around 86% of them seen only once. Sequencing used peripheral blood, obtained in a trial of Ad26.COV2.S vaccine versus placebo. These receptors all come from a person between 18 and 60 years old who received the Ad26.COV2.S COVID-19 vaccine or a placebo. CDR3s include the opening cysteine and the closing phenylalanine or tryptophan. Each record gives: V gene, clone size, J gene, CDR3 protein. Size is stated for part of the rows, as once, few or many counts, or as a class when the clone is expanded.

v_gene: TRBV7-8
abundance: .
j_gene: TRBJ2-3
CDR3aa: CASSLRGNTDTQYF

v_gene: TRBV20-1
abundance: .
j_gene: TRBJ1-2
CDR3aa: CSASRQGLGYTF

v_gene: TRBV12-3/TRBV12-4
abundance: .
j_gene: TRBJ2-7
CDR3aa: CASSSARVEQYF

v_gene: TRBV5-4
abundance: .
j_gene: TRBJ2-1
CDR3aa: CASSLVPYNEQFF

v_gene: TRBV19
abundance: .
j_gene: TRBJ2-2
CDR3aa: CASSTQGNTGELFF

v_gene: TRBV12-3/TRBV12-4
abundance: many
j_gene: TRBJ1-2
CDR3aa: CASSPGQQWGYTF

v_gene: TRBV7-6
abundance: .
j_gene: TRBJ2-5
CDR3aa: CASRPDRDLETQYF

v_gene: TRBV7-8
abundance: .
j_gene: TRBJ1-4
CDR3aa: CASSLVGGLNEKLFF

v_gene: TRBV6-5
abundance: .
j_gene: TRBJ1-1
CDR3aa: CASRRSREAFF

v_gene: TRBV12-5
abundance: .
j_gene: TRBJ1-5
CDR3aa: CASGPGQGYQPQHF

v_gene: TRBV6-5
abundance: .
j_gene: TRBJ1-4
CDR3aa: CASGGTQEINEKLFF

v_gene: TRBV14
abundance: .
j_gene: TRBJ2-5
CDR3aa: CASSQERGSQETQYF

v_gene: TRBV5-6
abundance: .
j_gene: TRBJ1-6
CDR3aa: CASSSDGSSYNSPLHF

v_gene: TRBV19
abundance: few
j_gene: TRBJ1-5
CDR3aa: CATSGTGERQPQHF

v_gene: TRBV3-1/TRBV3-2
abundance: .
j_gene: TRBJ2-1
CDR3aa: CASSLRDSERNEQFF

v_gene: TRBV4-2
abundance: many
j_gene: TRBJ1-1
CDR3aa: CASSQGGGLNTEAFF

v_gene: TRBV7-3
abundance: .
j_gene: TRBJ1-5
CDR3aa: CASILKGRATHQPQHF